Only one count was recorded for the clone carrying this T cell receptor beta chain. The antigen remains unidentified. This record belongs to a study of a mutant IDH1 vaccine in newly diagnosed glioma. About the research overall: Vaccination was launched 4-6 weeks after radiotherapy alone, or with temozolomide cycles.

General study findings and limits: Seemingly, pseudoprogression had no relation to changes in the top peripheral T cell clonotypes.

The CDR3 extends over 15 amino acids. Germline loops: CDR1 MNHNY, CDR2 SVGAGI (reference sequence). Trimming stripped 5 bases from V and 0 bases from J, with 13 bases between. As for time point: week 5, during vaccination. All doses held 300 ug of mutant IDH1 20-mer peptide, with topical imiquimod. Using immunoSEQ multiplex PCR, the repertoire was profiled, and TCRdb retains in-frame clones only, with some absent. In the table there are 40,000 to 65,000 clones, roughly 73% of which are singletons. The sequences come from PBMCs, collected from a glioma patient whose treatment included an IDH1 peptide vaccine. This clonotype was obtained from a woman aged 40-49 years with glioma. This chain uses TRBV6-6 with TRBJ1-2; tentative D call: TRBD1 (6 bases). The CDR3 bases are TGTGCCAGCAGTCCCTCGGGGGCAGCTAACTATGGCTACACCTTC. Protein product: CASSPSGAANYGYTF.